This entry lists 30 T cell receptor beta chains sequenced from one sample in a study of T cell clonotyping in hematopoietic cell transplantation. This table comes from immunoSEQ multiplex PCR, and its TCRdb copy is limited to in-frame clones, with some not included. The data show fewer than 80,000 clones, 90% to 95% seen once. The sample consisted of peripheral blood mononuclear cells. These receptors came from a man aged 45-65 years in good health. Some clones in this sample may be carry-over from other donors' samples.

As regards this clone: A read error may produce the germline difference seen at one junction end. The chain joins TRBV7-7 to TRBJ2-7; 7 bases match TRBD1. The CDR3 has 15 amino acids. Per germline, CDR1 SSHAT and CDR2 FNYEAQ (reference sequence). CDR3 coding DNA: TGTGCTAGCAGCTGGACAGGAAACCTCTCCTACGAGCAGTACTTC. Its translation: CASSWTGNLSYEQYF. Full variable domain (remainder filled in from reference TRBV7-7 and TRBJ2-7): GAGVSQSPRYKVTKRGQDVTLRCDPISSHATLYWYQQALGQGPEFLTYFNYEAQPDKSGLPSDRFSAERPEGSISTLTIQRTEQRDSAMYRCASSWTGNLSYEQYFGPGTRLTVT.

V usage is TRBV10-3 and J usage is TRBJ2-3, with 7 bases matching TRBD1. Looked up from germline, CDR1 is ENHRY and CDR2 is SYGVKD. The CDR3 loop spans 15 amino acids. Trimming at V came to 4 bases and at J to 4 bases, leaving 8 bases not matched to a gene. The CDR3, as DNA: TGTGCCATCAGTGGGGGACAGAGTGGTCCAGATACGCAGTATTTT. Protein product: CAISGGQSGPDTQYF.

The rearrangement links TRBV7-8 to TRBJ2-3; 16 nucleotides match TRBD2. The CDR3 extends over 16 amino acids. Losses at the gene ends were 5 bases for V and 6 bases for J; bases not matched to a gene: 5. In germline, CDR1 is SGHVS, CDR2 FQNEAQ. The chain's CDR3 is CASSPPGLAGGDTQYF. DNA for the CDR3: TGTGCCAGCAGCCCGCCGGGACTAGCGGGGGGGGATACGCAGTATTTT.

The genes are TRBV6-6 and TRBJ2-1; perhaps D is TRBD1 or TRBD2 (6 bases each). Trimming took off 8 bases at V and 4 bases at J, with 9 bases between the two ends. The CDR3 loop spans 12 amino acids. The germline CDR1 and CDR2 sequences are MNHNY and SVGAGI (reference sequence). The CDR3 nucleotides are TGTGCCAGCGCGGGGACATACAATGAGCAGTTCTTC. It specifies CASAGTYNEQFF.

The chain combines TRBV5-4 with TRBJ2-7; possible D gene TRBD1, 5 bases. The CDR3 is 15 residues long. Germline V gene sequence: CDR1 SGHNT, CDR2 YYREEE (reference sequence). V dropped 4 bases and J dropped 5 bases, with 19 bases sitting between them. The CDR3: CASSLESRVRNEQYF. The CDR3 DNA reads TGTGCCAGCAGCCTGGAAAGCAGGGTTCGGAACGAGCAGTACTTC.

CDR3 sequence: CASSRIRERGYNEQFF. DNA for the CDR3: TGTGCCAGCAGTCGAATCCGGGAACGGGGCTACAATGAGCAGTTCTTC. This sequence joins TRBV27 and TRBJ2-1; possibly TRBD2 for D (5 bases). CDR3 length equals 16 residues. Germline values: CDR1 MNHEY, CDR2 SMNVEV (reference sequence). V lost 5 bases, J lost 3 bases, and 17 bases lay in between.

The DNA of the CDR3 is TGTGCCAGCAGCTTAGCCTACGGGACAGGGGGAGTGAGCGGGGGAGATACGCAGTATTTT. This encodes CASSLAYGTGGVSGGDTQYF. This chain joins TRBV7-2 and TRBJ2-3, with 11 positions matching TRBD1. V shed 0 bases, J shed 5 bases, and the junction held 16 bases outside the gene matches. The CDR3 is 20 residues long. Germline values: CDR1 SGHTA, CDR2 FQGNSA.

The rearrangement uses TRBV4-3 and TRBJ2-3, with 8 bases identical to TRBD1. CDR1 LGHNA and CDR2 YSLEER come from the germline V gene. V lost 3 bases and J lost 1; bases outside the gene matches: 3. This CDR3 has 15 residues. CDR3 coding DNA: TGCGCCAGCAGCCAGAGGGGACAGGGCACAGATACGCAGTATTTT. This codes for CASSQRGQGTDTQYF.

Here the CDR3 reads CASSQAGRGPNQPQHF. In nucleotides, the CDR3 is TGTGCCAGCAGCCAAGCGGGGCGGGGTCCCAATCAGCCCCAGCATTTT. V gene TRBV4-2 combines with J gene TRBJ1-5, with D tentatively TRBD1 (5 bases). The V and J ends lost 1 base and 3 bases respectively, with 13 bases between them. CDR1 and CDR2 from the germline V gene are LGHNA and YNFKEQ. This CDR3 has 16 amino acids.

The genes are TRBV27 and TRBJ2-1; TRBD1 aligns across 8 bases. Trimming at V came to 6 bases and at J to 12 bases, leaving 16 bases not matched to a gene. Germline values: CDR1 MNHEY, CDR2 SMNVEV (reference sequence). This CDR3 has 15 residues. CDR3 region: CASSPNTRDRLGQFF. The CDR3 DNA reads as TGTGCCAGCAGCCCAAACACCCGGGACAGGCTCGGGCAGTTCTTC.

The chain is built from TRBV9 and TRBJ1-6; unclear D gene. Germline assignment: CDR1 SGDLS and CDR2 YYNGEE. This CDR3 is 15 amino acids long. Deletions cut 4 bases from V and 6 bases from J, with 14 bases between. The CDR3 region is CASSLNDIGNSPLHF. The CDR3, as DNA: TGTGCCAGCAGCCTTAATGACATCGGTAATTCACCCCTCCACTTT.

This clone showed up just a few times. The chain is built from TRBV5-4 and TRBJ2-7; D not certain. This CDR3 is built from 13 residues. The V and J ends lost 4 bases and 2 bases respectively, with 10 bases between them. CDR1 is SGHNT, CDR2 YYREEE, per germline (reference sequence). The CDR3 here is CASSVDPAYEQYF. CDR3 coding DNA: TGTGCCAGCAGCGTGGACCCAGCCTACGAGCAGTACTTC.

This clone appeared a single time. The V call is TRBV4-2, the J call TRBJ2-1; D ambiguous. The germline V gene has CDR1 LGHNA and CDR2 YNFKEQ. The CDR3 is 14 amino acids. Trimming left V 0 bases short and J 8 bases short, with 11 bases between. The CDR3 here is CASSQDQLLDEQFF. Here the CDR3 DNA reads TGTGCCAGCAGCCAAGATCAACTCCTCGATGAGCAGTTCTTC.

This clone was recorded only once. This chain links TRBV29-1 with TRBJ2-1, with 12 bases lining up with TRBD2. CDR1 and CDR2 (germline): SQVTM, ANQGSEA. V lost 1 base and J lost 8; bases outside the gene matches: 3. The CDR3 is made up of 14 amino acids. The CDR3: CSVEGLAGADEQFF. As DNA, the CDR3 is TGCAGCGTTGAAGGACTAGCGGGAGCCGATGAGCAGTTCTTC.

The J gene is TRBJ2-2, the V gene TRBV27, with 11 bases aligning to TRBD2. The length of the CDR3 is 17 residues. Trimming removed 4 bases from V and 0 bases from J; junction bases left unmatched: 4. Looked up from germline, CDR1 is MNHEY and CDR2 is SMNVEV (reference sequence). The CDR3 region is CASSSRLAGTNTGELFF. The CDR3 coding sequence is TGTGCCAGCAGTTCCCGACTAGCGGGGACGAACACCGGGGAGCTGTTTTTT.

The sample holds one count of this clone. The J gene is TRBJ2-7, the V gene TRBV6-5, with 9 bases that match TRBD1. Germline lookup yields CDR1 MNHEY and CDR2 SVGAGI. CDR3 length: 15 amino acids. The V and J ends lost 0 bases and 6 bases, in that order; junction bases with no gene match: 6. The CDR3 sequence: CASSYSTTGGSEQYF. DNA for the CDR3: TGTGCCAGCAGTTACTCGACAACAGGGGGCAGCGAGCAGTACTTC.

The chain uses TRBV9 and TRBJ1-2; the match to TRBD1 covers 11 bases. The CDR3 sequence is 17 residues long. Looked up from germline, CDR1 is SGDLS and CDR2 is YYNGEE. J gave up 4 bases and V 5 bases, and 13 bases lay outside the gene matches. In nucleotides, the CDR3 is TGTGCCAGCAGTCGACCCCGGGACAGGGGGAGCTCCTATGGCTACACCTTC. Translating gives CASSRPRDRGSSYGYTF.

V and J are TRBV7-3 and TRBJ2-1; the match to TRBD2 covers 11 bases. This CDR3 has 16 residues. Trimming at V came to 6 bases and at J to 2 bases, leaving 6 bases not matched to a gene. Germline V gene data show CDR1 as SGHTA and CDR2 as FQGTGA. The CDR3 nucleotides are TGTGCCAGCAGTTCGAATAGCGGGGGGGCCTACAATGAGCAGTTCTTC. Translated, it gives CASSSNSGGAYNEQFF.

Only one count was recorded for this clone. The V gene is TRBV27, the J gene TRBJ1-2; 7 bases fit TRBD1. The germline V gene encodes CDR1 MNHEY and CDR2 SMNVEV (reference sequence). The CDR3 is 15 residues long. V lost 3 bases and J lost 8; bases outside the gene matches: 12. The CDR3 coding sequence is TGTGCCAGCAGTTTCCTTGTGACAGGGAGTGGGGGCTACACCTTC. It translates to CASSFLVTGSGGYTF.

The chain is built from TRBV20-1 and TRBJ2-7; TRBD2 matches 7 bases. Trimming cost V 3 bases and J 4 bases; bases outside gene matches: 0. Germline lookup yields CDR1 DFQATT and CDR2 SNEGSKA (reference sequence). The length of the CDR3 is 11 residues. Written as DNA, the CDR3 is TGCAGTGCTAGGGGGGGGTACGAGCAGTACTTC. As protein: CSARGGYEQYF.

The rearrangement uses TRBV29-1 and TRBJ2-1; D gene ambiguous. The CDR3 covers 9 residues. From germline, CDR1 is SQVTM and CDR2 ANQGSEA. The V end was cut by 2 bases, the J end by 10 bases, with 3 bases between. The CDR3 loop is CSVEQEQFF. DNA for the CDR3: TGCAGCGTTGAACAGGAGCAGTTCTTC.

This clone was detected once. This sequence joins TRBV7-9 and TRBJ2-5; D not certain. The CDR3 has 14 amino acids. The germline CDR1 and CDR2 sequences are SEHNR and FQNEAQ (reference sequence). Trimming pared 4 bases from V and 0 bases from J, leaving 9 bases between. For the CDR3, the DNA is TGTGCCAGCAGCTCATACCGCGACCAAGAGACCCAGTACTTC. This translates into CASSSYRDQETQYF.

The rearrangement joins TRBV30 to TRBJ1-1; D not certain. V was shortened by 4 bases and J by 5 bases, with 26 bases between the two germline ends. Germline CDR1 reads GTSNPN; CDR2 reads SVGIG (reference sequence). The CDR3 spans 17 residues. The CDR3 sequence is CAWNFGGSIVQRTEAFF. CDR3 DNA sequence: TGTGCCTGGAATTTCGGTGGCAGCATAGTTCAGAGGACTGAAGCTTTCTTT.

The genes are TRBV5-6 and TRBJ2-1, with TRBD1 matching over 7 bases. J was trimmed by 3 bases and V by 9 bases; bases with no gene match: 12. The CDR3 has 15 amino acids. Germline V gene sequence: CDR1 SGHDT, CDR2 YYEEEE. DNA for the CDR3: TGTGCCACAGCAGCTACAGGGACAGACTACAATGAGCAGTTCTTC. Translating gives CATAATGTDYNEQFF.

This clone has just one count. This rearrangement joins TRBV9 to TRBJ2-5; D might be TRBD1 or TRBD2, each matching 6 bases. Per the germline V gene, CDR1 is SGDLS and CDR2 is YYNGEE. V dropped 4 bases and J dropped 0 bases, with 16 bases sitting between them. CDR3 length: 16 amino acids. CDR3 region: CASSPQVGGHQETQYF. The CDR3 DNA reads TGTGCCAGCAGCCCACAAGTAGGGGGGCACCAAGAGACCCAGTACTTC.

The rearrangement links TRBV25-1 to TRBJ1-3; D is unclear. Germline assignment: CDR1 MGHDK and CDR2 SYGVNS. The V and J ends lost 2 bases and 4 bases respectively, with 6 bases between them. The CDR3 runs to 13 residues. The CDR3 is CASSEPGGNTIYF. DNA for the CDR3: TGTGCCAGCAGTGAACCGGGGGGAAACACCATATATTTT.

This sequence joins TRBV7-9 and TRBJ1-1; weak D call: TRBD1 (6 bases). Germline V gene lookup returns CDR1 SEHNR and CDR2 FQNEAQ (reference sequence). CDR3 length: 14 amino acids. Trimming pared 5 bases from V and 5 bases from J, leaving 15 bases between. CDR3 protein: CASSLRRGGTEAFF. The DNA for the CDR3 is TGTGCCAGCAGCCTTCGCCGAGGGGGAACTGAAGCTTTCTTT.

The V and J genes are TRBV19 and TRBJ2-7, with D maybe TRBD1 (6 bases). The CDR3 has 15 amino acids. Germline V CDR1 and CDR2: LNHDA, SQIVND (reference sequence). V lost 2 bases and J lost 5, with 16 bases in between. CDR3 in amino acids: CASSIRQGHPDEQYF. The CDR3 coding sequence is TGTGCCAGTAGTATAAGGCAGGGGCATCCCGACGAGCAGTACTTC.

The chain combines TRBV2 with TRBJ2-7; 8 nucleotides agree with TRBD2. CDR3 length equals 15 residues. With 1 base clipped from V and 3 bases from J, the junction kept 5 bases outside the gene matches. CDR1 is SNHLY and CDR2 is FYNNEI in the germline V gene. Here the CDR3 reads CASSEGAGVFYEQYF. In DNA, the CDR3 is TGTGCCAGCAGTGAAGGAGCGGGGGTCTTCTACGAGCAGTACTTC.

V is TRBV28 and J is TRBJ2-7; D gene uncertain. There are 11 residues in the CDR3. The germline CDR1 and CDR2 sequences are MDHEN and SYDVKM. With 6 bases removed from V and 1 base from J, the gap between germline ends came to 4 bases. The CDR3 nucleotides read TGTGCCAGCAGCAATTCCTACGAGCAGTACTTC. It yields the protein CASSNSYEQYF.